One and the same sample provided the 20 T cell receptor beta chains below, sequenced in a study of post-analysis software for immune sequencing data. Study-level points and caveats: Patients used five TRBV segments, including TRBV5-6, TRBV5-1 and TRBV20-1, more often than controls.

Unique molecular identifiers were built into the TCR beta cDNA libraries. TCRdb recomputed calls from the PCR reads with MiXCR, one row per CDR3 protein. Of some 260,000 distinct CDR3 sequences listed, 30% to 45% are singletons. The antigens of these receptors remain unknown. Sequenced sample: blood. The receptors originated from a girl aged 5-17 years with multiple sclerosis.

This clonotype was counted a single time. The rearrangement uses TRBV20-1 and TRBJ2-3, with 10 bases lining up with TRBD2. J lost 5 bases, V lost 0 bases, and 8 bases had no gene match. The CDR3 sequence is 16 residues long. Germline-derived CDR1 and CDR2 are DFQATT and SNEGSKA (reference sequence). The CDR3 here is CSARDPAGGPGDTQYF. In nucleotides, the CDR3 is TGCAGTGCTAGAGATCCAGCGGGAGGGCCCGGAGATACGCAGTATTTT.

This clonotype came up many times. This sequence joins TRBV12-3 or TRBV12-4 and TRBJ1-2; no firm D call. V lost 4 bases, J lost 7 bases, and 7 bases lay in between. The CDR3 contains 11 residues. The CDR3 reads CASSSLRGYTF. The CDR3 DNA sequence: TGTGCCAGCAGTTCCCTCCGTGGCTACACCTTC.

To note about this clonotype: Being one base from a much bigger clone, this may be a read error. The chain carries TRBV29-1 and TRBJ1-2; D remains ambiguous. Germline CDR1 reads SQVTM; CDR2 reads ANQGSEA. V was pared by 8 bases and J by 2 bases, with 15 bases between. The CDR3 runs 13 residues. CDR3: CSIFAPVNYGYTF. The CDR3 DNA sequence: TGCAGCATTTTCGCTCCCGTCAACTATGGCTACACCTTC.

This clonotype has at least ten counts. The chain employs TRBV4-1 and TRBJ1-5; 8 nucleotides agree with TRBD1. Looked up from germline, CDR1 is MGHRA and CDR2 is YSYEKL. V shed 2 bases and J 2 bases; nucleotides not matched to a gene: 2. The CDR3 runs 15 residues. CDR3 coding DNA: TGCGCCAGCAGCCAACAGGGGGCTGGCAATCAGCCCCAGCATTTT. Translating it yields CASSQQGAGNQPQHF.

This clonotype was found a few times. V and J are TRBV5-1 and TRBJ2-1; a possible D gene is TRBD2 (6 bases). Germline-derived CDR1 and CDR2 are SGHRS and YFSETQ. V lost 0 bases to trimming and J lost 4 bases, with 11 bases between them. CDR3 length equals 15 residues. CDR3 sequence reads: CASSLGDSGYNEQFF. The CDR3, as DNA: TGCGCCAGCAGCTTGGGGGACTCGGGGTACAATGAGCAGTTCTTC.

The chain recombines TRBV15 with TRBJ2-7; D assignment may be TRBD1 or TRBD2 (5 bases each). The DNA end favors TRBJ2-5, so the J call may be wrong. Germline V gene sequence: CDR1 LNHNV, CDR2 YYDKDF (reference sequence). The CDR3 is made up of 13 amino acids. CDR3 loop: CATLEDIQETQYF. The CDR3 bases are TGTGCCACCTTGGAGGACATACAAGAGACCCAGTACTTC.

The chain couples TRBV3-1 to TRBJ1-6; 7 bases are a match to TRBD1. Germline CDR1 reads LGHDT; CDR2 reads YNNKEL (reference sequence). The CDR3 extends over 15 amino acids. Trimming at V came to 1 base and at J to 9 bases, leaving 6 bases not matched to a gene. The CDR3 region has the DNA TGTGCCAGCAGCCAAGGAGGGGGCGGAAGTTCACCCCTCCACTTT. Translating it yields CASSQGGGGSSPLHF.

This clonotype was seen only a few times. J is TRBJ1-2 and V is TRBV7-9; D is ambiguous. Germline lookup yields CDR1 SEHNR and CDR2 FQNEAQ (reference sequence). The CDR3 has 13 amino acids. V was trimmed by 2 bases and J by 10 bases, leaving 14 bases between them. CDR3 nucleotide sequence: TGTGCCAGCAGCTTACACCAGGCCCATCCCTACACCTTC. Amino acid sequence: CASSLHQAHPYTF.

The chain's CDR3 is CASSLEQGYTDTQYF. CDR3 DNA: TGCGCCAGCAGCTTGGAACAGGGGTATACAGATACGCAGTATTTT. This sequence joins TRBV5-1 and TRBJ2-3, with 7 bases matching TRBD1. The CDR3 runs to 15 residues. J was trimmed by 3 bases and V by 0 bases; bases with no gene match: 4. Looked up from germline, CDR1 is SGHRS and CDR2 is YFSETQ.

About this clonotype: A much larger clonotype is one base distant, so this may be a read error. The chain joins TRBV5-5 to TRBJ2-1; D assignment may be TRBD1 or TRBD2 (7 bases each). Germline assignment: CDR1 SGHKS and CDR2 YYEKEE (reference sequence). The CDR3 runs 15 residues. DNA for the CDR3: TGTGCCCGCAGCTTGGGAGGGACAGTCTACAATGAGCAGTTCTTC. Its protein is CARSLGGTVYNEQFF.

This clonotype appeared a few times. J is TRBJ2-3 and V is TRBV19, with a weak D call TRBD2 (6 bases). Looked up from germline, CDR1 is LNHDA and CDR2 is SQIVND (reference sequence). The CDR3 contains 16 residues. Trimming left V 7 bases short and J 5 bases short, with 22 bases between. The CDR3 bases are TGTGCCAGTACTTCACGAGGCCTAGCGATAGGAGATACGCAGTATTTT. Amino acids: CASTSRGLAIGDTQYF. Full variable domain (missing parts from reference TRBV19 and TRBJ2-3): DGGITQSPKYLFRKEGQNVTLSCEQNLNHDAMYWYRQDPGQGLRLIYYSQIVNDFQKGDIAEGYSVSREKKESFPLTVTSAQKNPTAFYLCASTSRGLAIGDTQYFGPGTRLTVL.

Worth noting for this clonotype: This CDR3 fails to terminate in the conserved phenylalanine or tryptophan, so it likely reflects a read error. The chain uses TRBV20-1 and TRBJ1-3, with D perhaps TRBD1 (6 bases). The CDR3 has 16 amino acids. CDR1 and CDR2 (germline): DFQATT, SNEGSKA (reference sequence). V was cut by 3 bases and J by 4 bases, with 19 bases left in between. The CDR3 DNA reads TGCAGTGCTAGCCAGGGACACCCTTGGGGAGGAAACACCATATATTTG. Residues: CSASQGHPWGGNTIYL.

The rearrangement uses TRBV7-2 and TRBJ2-1; D gene uncertain. CDR1 SGHTA and CDR2 FQGNSA come from the germline V gene. The ends were cut back, 5 bases at V and 8 bases at J, with 10 bases in the middle. CDR3 length equals 12 residues. CDR3 in DNA: TGTGCCAGCAGCCAATACCGATATGAGCAGTTCTTC. Translation: CASSQYRYEQFF.

The chain recombines TRBV20-1 with TRBJ2-5; D unresolved. Trimming removed 3 bases at V and 5 bases at J, with 10 bases between. The CDR3 runs to 12 residues. Germline V gene sequence: CDR1 DFQATT, CDR2 SNEGSKA (reference sequence). CDR3 bases: TGCAGTGCTAGGCCGGGTGGCGAGACCCAGTACTTC. It translates to CSARPGGETQYF.

Ten or more counts support this clonotype. The rearrangement joins TRBV10-3 to TRBJ2-3; D not certain. This CDR3 comprises 14 residues. Trimming removed 6 bases at V and 6 bases at J, with 16 bases between. CDR1 is ENHRY, CDR2 SYGVKD, per germline. This CDR3 reads CAISAPGPADTQYF. In DNA form, the CDR3 reads TGTGCCATCAGCGCCCCCGGACCGGCGGATACGCAGTATTTT.

This clonotype was detected ten times or more. V and J are TRBV6-5 and TRBJ1-1, with TRBD1 as a possible D gene (5 bases). The germline V gene has CDR1 MNHEY and CDR2 SVGAGI. The CDR3 is made up of 13 amino acids. V dropped 6 bases and J dropped 11 bases, with 19 bases sitting between them. CDR3 coding DNA: TGTGCCAGCAGGCTATCACCCCAGGGCCCCGCTTTCTTT. Protein: CASRLSPQGPAFF.

Many counts were recorded for this clonotype. One end of the junction fails to match germline, which may point to a read error. The chain links TRBV20-1 to TRBJ2-5, with 7 positions matching TRBD2. This CDR3 is 13 amino acids long. Germline lookup yields CDR1 DFQATT and CDR2 SNEGSKA (reference sequence). CDR3 protein: CSARLADQGTQYF. CDR3 in DNA: TGCAGTGCTAGACTAGCGGACCAAGGGACCCAGTACTTC.

The rearrangement uses TRBV20-1 and TRBJ2-3; the D gene could be TRBD1 or TRBD2 (6 bases each). Trimming shortened V by 6 bases and J by 0 bases, and 13 bases separated the two germline ends. The CDR3 has 14 residues. Germline V CDR1 and CDR2: DFQATT, SNEGSKA (reference sequence). For the CDR3, the DNA is TGCAGTGCACCCGAGGGGGGTAGCACAGATACGCAGTATTTT. As protein: CSAPEGGSTDTQYF.

The chain combines TRBV29-1 with TRBJ2-5, with D possibly being TRBD2 (5 bases). The CDR3 totals 11 residues. Germline V CDR1 and CDR2: SQVTM, ANQGSEA. The DNA of the CDR3 is TGCAGTGGCGGGCCTAAAGAGACCCAGTACTTC. Translated, it gives CSGGPKETQYF.

Many counts were recorded for this clonotype. CDR3 DNA sequence: TGTGCCAGCAGCTTAATGATAGGGGGGGTGAATGAGCAGTTCTTC. Translated, it gives CASSLMIGGVNEQFF. This chain connects TRBV7-7 to TRBJ2-1, with a weak D call TRBD2 (7 bases). The CDR3 covers 15 residues. The V gene's germline CDR1 is SSHAT and CDR2 FNYEAQ (reference sequence). Trimming removed 2 bases at V and 7 bases at J, with 15 bases between.